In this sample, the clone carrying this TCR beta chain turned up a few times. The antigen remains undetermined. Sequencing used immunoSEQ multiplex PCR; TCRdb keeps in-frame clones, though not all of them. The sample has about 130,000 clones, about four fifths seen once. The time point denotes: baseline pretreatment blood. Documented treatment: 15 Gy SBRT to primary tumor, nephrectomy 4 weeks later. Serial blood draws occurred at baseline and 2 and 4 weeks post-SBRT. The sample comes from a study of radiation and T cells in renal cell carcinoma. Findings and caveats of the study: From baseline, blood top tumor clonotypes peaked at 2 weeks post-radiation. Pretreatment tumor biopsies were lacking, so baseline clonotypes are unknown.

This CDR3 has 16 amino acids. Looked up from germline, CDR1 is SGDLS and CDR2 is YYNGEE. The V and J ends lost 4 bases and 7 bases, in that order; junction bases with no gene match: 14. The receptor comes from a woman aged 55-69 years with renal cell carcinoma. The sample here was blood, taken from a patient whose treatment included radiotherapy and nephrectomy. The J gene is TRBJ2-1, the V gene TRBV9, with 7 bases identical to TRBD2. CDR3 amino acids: CASSPEVGGRGNEQFF. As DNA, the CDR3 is TGTGCCAGCAGCCCAGAGGTGGGAGGGAGGGGTAATGAGCAGTTCTTC.